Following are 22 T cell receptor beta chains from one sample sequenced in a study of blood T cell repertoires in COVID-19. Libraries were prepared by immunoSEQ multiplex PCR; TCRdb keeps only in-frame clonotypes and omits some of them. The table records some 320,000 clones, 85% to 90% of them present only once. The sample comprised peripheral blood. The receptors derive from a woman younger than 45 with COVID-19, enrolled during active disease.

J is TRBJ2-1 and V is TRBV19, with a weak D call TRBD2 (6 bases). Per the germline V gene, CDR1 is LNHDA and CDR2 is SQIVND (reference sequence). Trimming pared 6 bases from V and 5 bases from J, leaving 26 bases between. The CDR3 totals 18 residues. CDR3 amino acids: CASRPRGTSLRMHNEQFF. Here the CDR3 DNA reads TGTGCCAGTAGACCACGGGGGACCTCTCTCCGGATGCACAATGAGCAGTTCTTC.

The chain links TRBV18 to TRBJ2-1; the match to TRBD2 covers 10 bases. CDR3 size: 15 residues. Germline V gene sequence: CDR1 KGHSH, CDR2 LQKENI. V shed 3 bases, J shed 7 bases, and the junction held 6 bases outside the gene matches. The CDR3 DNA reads TGTGCCAGCTCACCGGGACTAGCGCCTGGAAATGAGCAGTTCTTC. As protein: CASSPGLAPGNEQFF.

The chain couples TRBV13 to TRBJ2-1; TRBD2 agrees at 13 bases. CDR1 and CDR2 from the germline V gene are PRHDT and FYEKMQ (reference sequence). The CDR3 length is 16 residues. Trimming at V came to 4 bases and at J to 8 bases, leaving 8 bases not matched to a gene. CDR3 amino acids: CASSSRLAGGMDEQFF. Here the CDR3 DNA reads TGTGCCAGCAGCTCCAGACTAGCGGGGGGTATGGATGAGCAGTTCTTC.

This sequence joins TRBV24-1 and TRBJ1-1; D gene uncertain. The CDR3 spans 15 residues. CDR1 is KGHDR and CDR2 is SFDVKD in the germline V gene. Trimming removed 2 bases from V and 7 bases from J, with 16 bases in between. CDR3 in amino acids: CATSDSGSPGIEAFF. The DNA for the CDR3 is TGTGCCACCAGTGATTCCGGGTCTCCCGGGATTGAAGCTTTCTTT.

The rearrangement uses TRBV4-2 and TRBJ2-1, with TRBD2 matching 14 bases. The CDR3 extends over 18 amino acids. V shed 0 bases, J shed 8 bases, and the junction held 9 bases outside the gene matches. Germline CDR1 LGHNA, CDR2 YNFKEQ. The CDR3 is CASSQDPGLAGAPDEQFF. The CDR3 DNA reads TGTGCCAGCAGCCAAGATCCGGGACTAGCGGGGGCCCCGGATGAGCAGTTCTTC.

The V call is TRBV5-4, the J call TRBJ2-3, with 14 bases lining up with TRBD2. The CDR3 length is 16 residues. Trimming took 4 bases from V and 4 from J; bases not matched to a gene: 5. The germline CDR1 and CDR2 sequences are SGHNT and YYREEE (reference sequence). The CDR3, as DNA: TGTGCCAGCAGCCAAAGACTAGCGGGGGGGCCAGATACGCAGTATTTT. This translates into CASSQRLAGGPDTQYF.

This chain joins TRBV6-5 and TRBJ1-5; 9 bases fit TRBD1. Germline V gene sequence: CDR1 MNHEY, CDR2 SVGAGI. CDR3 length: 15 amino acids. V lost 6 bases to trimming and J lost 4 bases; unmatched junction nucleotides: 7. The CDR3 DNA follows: TGTGCCAGCAGCCCGGACAGGGGCCCAAATCAGCCCCAGCATTTT. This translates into CASSPDRGPNQPQHF.

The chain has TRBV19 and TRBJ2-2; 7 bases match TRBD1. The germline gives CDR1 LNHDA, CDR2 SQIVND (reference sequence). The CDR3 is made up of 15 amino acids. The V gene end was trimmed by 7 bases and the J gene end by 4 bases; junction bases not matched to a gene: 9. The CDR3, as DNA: TGTGCCAGTACCACGACAGGGATAAGCACCGGGGAGCTGTTTTTT. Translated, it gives CASTTTGISTGELFF.

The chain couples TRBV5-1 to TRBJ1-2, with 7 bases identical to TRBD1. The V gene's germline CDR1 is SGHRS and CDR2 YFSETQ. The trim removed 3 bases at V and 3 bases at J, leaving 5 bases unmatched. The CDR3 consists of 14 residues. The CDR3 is CASSSGGVDYGYTF. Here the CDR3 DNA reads TGCGCCAGCAGCTCAGGGGGAGTGGACTATGGCTACACCTTC.

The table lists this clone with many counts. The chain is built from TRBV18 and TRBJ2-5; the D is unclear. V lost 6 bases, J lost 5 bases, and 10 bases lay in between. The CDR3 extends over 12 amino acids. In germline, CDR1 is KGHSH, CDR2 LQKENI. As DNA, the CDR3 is TGTGCCAGCTCTCAGTATAGCGAGACCCAGTACTTC. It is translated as CASSQYSETQYF.

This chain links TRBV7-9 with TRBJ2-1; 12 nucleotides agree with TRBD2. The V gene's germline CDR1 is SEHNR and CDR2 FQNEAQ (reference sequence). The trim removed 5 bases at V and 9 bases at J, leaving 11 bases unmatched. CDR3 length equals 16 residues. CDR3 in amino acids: CASSRGLAGSLGEQFF. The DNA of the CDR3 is TGTGCCAGCAGCAGAGGACTAGCGGGGTCCTTGGGTGAGCAGTTCTTC. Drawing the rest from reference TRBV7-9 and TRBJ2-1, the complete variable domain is DTGVSQNPRHKITKRGQNVTFRCDPISEHNRLYWYRQTLGQGPEFLTYFQNEAQLEKSRLLSDRFSAERPKGSFSTLEIQRTEQGDSAMYLCASSRGLAGSLGEQFFGPGTRLTVL.

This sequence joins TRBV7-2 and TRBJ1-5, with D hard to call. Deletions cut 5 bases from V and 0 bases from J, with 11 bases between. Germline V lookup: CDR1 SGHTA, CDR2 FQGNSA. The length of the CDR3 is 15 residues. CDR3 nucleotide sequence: TGTGCCAGCAGCAACGGACTCTATAGCAATCAGCCCCAGCATTTT. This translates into CASSNGLYSNQPQHF.

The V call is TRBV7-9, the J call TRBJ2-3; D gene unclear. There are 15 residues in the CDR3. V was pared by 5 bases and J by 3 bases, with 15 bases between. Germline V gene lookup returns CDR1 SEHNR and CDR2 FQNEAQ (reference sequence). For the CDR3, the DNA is TGTGCCAGCAGCCTCAACTCCCGGCGGACAGATACGCAGTATTTT. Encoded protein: CASSLNSRRTDTQYF. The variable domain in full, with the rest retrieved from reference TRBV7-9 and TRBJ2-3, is DTGVSQNPRHKITKRGQNVTFRCDPISEHNRLYWYRQTLGQGPEFLTYFQNEAQLEKSRLLSDRFSAERPKGSFSTLEIQRTEQGDSAMYLCASSLNSRRTDTQYFGPGTRLTVL.

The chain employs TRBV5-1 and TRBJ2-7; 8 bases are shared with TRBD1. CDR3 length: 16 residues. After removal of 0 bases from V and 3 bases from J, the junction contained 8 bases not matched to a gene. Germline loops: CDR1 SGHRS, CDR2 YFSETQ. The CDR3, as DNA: TGCGCCAGCAGCTTGGACGGGTCAGGGGGCGGCTACGAGCAGTACTTC. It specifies CASSLDGSGGGYEQYF.

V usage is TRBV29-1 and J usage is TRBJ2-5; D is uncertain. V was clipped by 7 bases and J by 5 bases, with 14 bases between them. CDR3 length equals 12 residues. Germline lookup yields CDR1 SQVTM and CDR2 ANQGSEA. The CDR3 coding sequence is TGCAGCGCCCTAACTGAGAGGGAGACCCAGTACTTC. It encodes CSALTERETQYF.

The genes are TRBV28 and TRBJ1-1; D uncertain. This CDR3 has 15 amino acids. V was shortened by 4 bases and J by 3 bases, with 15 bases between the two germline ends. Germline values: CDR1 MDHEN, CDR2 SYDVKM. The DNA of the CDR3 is TGTGCCAGCAGTTACGACGAGACGGGGTACACTGAAGCTTTCTTT. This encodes CASSYDETGYTEAFF.

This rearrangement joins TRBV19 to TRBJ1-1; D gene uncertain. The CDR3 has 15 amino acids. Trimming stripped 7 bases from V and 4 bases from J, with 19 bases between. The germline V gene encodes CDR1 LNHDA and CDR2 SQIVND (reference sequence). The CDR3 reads CASIHTGIGLTEAFF. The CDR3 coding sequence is TGTGCCAGTATCCATACGGGGATAGGGCTCACTGAAGCTTTCTTT. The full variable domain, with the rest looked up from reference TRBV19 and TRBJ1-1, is DGGITQSPKYLFRKEGQNVTLSCEQNLNHDAMYWYRQDPGQGLRLIYYSQIVNDFQKGDIAEGYSVSREKKESFPLTVTSAQKNPTAFYLCASIHTGIGLTEAFFGQGTRLTVV.

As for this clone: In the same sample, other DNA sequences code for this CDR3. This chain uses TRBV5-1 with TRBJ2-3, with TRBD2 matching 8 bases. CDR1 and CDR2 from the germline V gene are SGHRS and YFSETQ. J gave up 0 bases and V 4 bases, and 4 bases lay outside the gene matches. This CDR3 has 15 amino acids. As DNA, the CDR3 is TGCGCCAGCAGCCTTGGCGGGGGGAGCACAGATACGCAGTATTTT. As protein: CASSLGGGSTDTQYF.

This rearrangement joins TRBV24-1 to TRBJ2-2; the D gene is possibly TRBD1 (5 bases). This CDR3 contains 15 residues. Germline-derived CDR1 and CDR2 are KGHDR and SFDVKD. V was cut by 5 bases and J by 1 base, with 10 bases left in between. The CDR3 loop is CATSGQLGNTGELFF. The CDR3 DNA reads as TGTGCCACCAGTGGACAGTTGGGGAACACCGGGGAGCTGTTTTTT.

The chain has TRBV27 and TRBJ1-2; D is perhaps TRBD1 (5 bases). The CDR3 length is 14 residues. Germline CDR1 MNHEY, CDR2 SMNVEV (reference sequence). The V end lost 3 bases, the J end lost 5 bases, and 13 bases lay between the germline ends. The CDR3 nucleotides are TGTGCCAGCAGTTTTCATGGGACTTCGTATGGCTACACCTTC. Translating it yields CASSFHGTSYGYTF.

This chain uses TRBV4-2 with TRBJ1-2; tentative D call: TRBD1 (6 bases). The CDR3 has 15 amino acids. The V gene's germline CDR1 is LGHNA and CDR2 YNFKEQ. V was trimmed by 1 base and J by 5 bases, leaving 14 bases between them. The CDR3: CASSQASGRGYGYTF. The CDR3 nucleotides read TGTGCCAGCAGCCAAGCCTCGGGTAGGGGGTATGGCTACACCTTC.

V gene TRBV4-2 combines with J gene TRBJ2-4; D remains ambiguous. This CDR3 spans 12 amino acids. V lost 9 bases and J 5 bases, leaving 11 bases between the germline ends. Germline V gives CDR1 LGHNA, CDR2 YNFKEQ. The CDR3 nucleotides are TGTGCCAGTTCGACGGAGCAAAACATTCAGTACTTC. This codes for CASSTEQNIQYF.